A single sample gave rise to the 22 T cell receptor beta chains below, sequenced in a study of cytomegalovirus exposure and HLA in healthy donors. Primers included in the PCR were 60 Vbeta and 13 Jbeta primers. Only in-frame clones appear in the TCRdb table, and some are missing; sequencing was by immunoSEQ multiplex PCR. The top ten clones hold about 1.4% of a sample with more than 200,000 clones, approximately 80% of them seen once. The sample comprised PBMCs. These receptors were obtained from a girl aged 5 to 17 in good health and CMV-seronegative.

This clone appeared a single time. The rearrangement joins TRBV5-1 to TRBJ2-7; 8 positions match TRBD1. The CDR3 extends over 15 amino acids. CDR1 SGHRS and CDR2 YFSETQ come from the germline V gene. Trimming cost V 1 base and J 5 bases; bases outside gene matches: 8. The CDR3 reads CASSLYDRGSDEQYF. In nucleotides, the CDR3 is TGCGCCAGCAGCTTGTATGACAGGGGCTCTGACGAGCAGTACTTC.

The V gene is TRBV15, the J gene TRBJ1-3; TRBD1 is a possible D gene (5 bases). The V end was cut by 3 bases, the J end by 1 base, with 13 bases between. This CDR3 has 16 amino acids. Germline CDR1 and CDR2: LNHNV and YYDKDF (reference sequence). DNA of the CDR3: TGTGCCACCAGCAGGAAGACAGTACGTTCTGGAAACACCATATATTTT. It translates to CATSRKTVRSGNTIYF.

The chain uses TRBV19 and TRBJ1-6, with TRBD1 matching over 8 bases. The CDR3 length is 13 residues. V lost 10 bases and J lost 6; bases outside the gene matches: 5. Germline assignment: CDR1 LNHDA and CDR2 SQIVND (reference sequence). This CDR3 reads CATQGQGNSPLHF. CDR3 bases: TGTGCCACCCAAGGACAGGGTAATTCACCCCTCCACTTT.

CDR3 protein: CASTVGTDNSPLHF. CDR3 sequence (DNA): TGTGCCAGCACCGTCGGGACAGACAATTCACCCCTCCACTTT. The V gene is TRBV28, the J gene TRBJ1-6; 7 nucleotides line up with TRBD1. Trimming removed 7 bases from V and 7 bases from J; junction bases left unmatched: 7. The length of the CDR3 is 14 residues. Looked up from germline, CDR1 is MDHEN and CDR2 is SYDVKM.

The chain recombines TRBV5-6 with TRBJ2-3; 14 bases fit TRBD2. The CDR3 extends over 17 amino acids. V shed 4 bases, J shed 5 bases, and the junction held 9 bases outside the gene matches. Germline CDR1 reads SGHDT; CDR2 reads YYEEEE. The CDR3 sequence is CASSRLTSGGDEDTQYF. Written as DNA, the CDR3 is TGTGCCAGCAGCAGACTGACTAGCGGGGGGGATGAAGATACGCAGTATTTT. Complete variable domain (other parts from reference TRBV5-6 and TRBJ2-3): DAGVTQSPTHLIKTRGQQVTLRCSPKSGHDTVSWYQQALGQGPQFIFQYYEEEERQRGNFPDRFSGHQFPNYSSELNVNALLLGDSALYLCASSRLTSGGDEDTQYFGPGTRLTVL.

The gene calls are TRBV18 and TRBJ2-1; possibly TRBD2 for D (5 bases). The germline V gene has CDR1 KGHSH and CDR2 LQKENI. CDR3 length: 13 amino acids. Deletions cut 3 bases from V and 6 bases from J, with 9 bases between. CDR3: CASSPGSGNEQFF. CDR3 sequence (DNA): TGTGCCAGCTCACCTGGGAGCGGCAATGAGCAGTTCTTC. Filled out from reference TRBV18 and TRBJ2-1, the complete variable domain reads NAGVMQNPRHLVRRRGQEARLRCSPMKGHSHVYWYRQLPEEGLKFMVYLQKENIIDESGMPKERFSAEFPKEGPSILRIQQVVRGDSAAYFCASSPGSGNEQFFGPGTRLTVL.

This chain joins TRBV7-3 and TRBJ1-1; weak D call: TRBD1 (5 bases). The V and J ends lost 0 bases and 7 bases respectively, with 24 bases between them. Germline V gives CDR1 SGHTA, CDR2 FQGTGA. There are 18 residues in the CDR3. This CDR3 reads CASSLTPLRPTATHEAFF. CDR3 nucleotide sequence: TGTGCCAGCAGCTTAACCCCGTTGAGACCGACAGCCACTCATGAAGCTTTCTTT. Full variable domain (rest looked up from reference TRBV7-3 and TRBJ1-1): GAGVSQTPSNKVTEKGKYVELRCDPISGHTALYWYRQSLGQGPEFLIYFQGTGAADDSGLPNDRFFAVRPEGSVSTLKIQRTERGDSAVYLCASSLTPLRPTATHEAFFGQGTRLTVV.

This chain connects TRBV27 to TRBJ2-3; a possible D gene is TRBD2 (6 bases). The CDR3 sequence is 14 residues long. V lost 6 bases to trimming and J lost 3 bases, with 13 bases between them. Germline CDR1 is MNHEY and CDR2 is SMNVEV (reference sequence). Written as DNA, the CDR3 is TGTGCCAGCAGCCTGGGACTGTATACAGATACGCAGTATTTT. Translation: CASSLGLYTDTQYF.

This sequence joins TRBV19 and TRBJ1-4; D is ambiguous. This CDR3 is 14 amino acids long. The V and J ends lost 5 bases and 7 bases respectively, with 14 bases between them. Germline V lookup: CDR1 LNHDA, CDR2 SQIVND (reference sequence). In DNA, the CDR3 is TGTGCCAGTAGTCTTGCCGGGTTAGGTGAAAAACTGTTTTTT. As protein: CASSLAGLGEKLFF. Full variable domain (missing parts from reference TRBV19 and TRBJ1-4): DGGITQSPKYLFRKEGQNVTLSCEQNLNHDAMYWYRQDPGQGLRLIYYSQIVNDFQKGDIAEGYSVSREKKESFPLTVTSAQKNPTAFYLCASSLAGLGEKLFFGSGTQLSVL.

This clone was recorded once. The chain links TRBV4-3 to TRBJ2-5; 8 bases are shared with TRBD2. From germline, CDR1 is LGHNA and CDR2 YSLEER. The CDR3 has 16 residues. V lost 0 bases and J lost 1; bases outside the gene matches: 4. The CDR3 sequence is CASSQDPRGGQETQYF. As DNA, the CDR3 is TGCGCCAGCAGCCAAGATCCTCGGGGGGGCCAAGAGACCCAGTACTTC.

The chain is built from TRBV5-1 and TRBJ2-3; 9 bases map to TRBD2. The CDR3 totals 16 residues. Germline CDR1 is SGHRS and CDR2 is YFSETQ. With V trimmed by 4 bases and J by 1 base, 7 bases remained unmatched. In DNA form, the CDR3 reads TGCGCCAGCAGCGAAACTAGCGGGCGACGCACAGATACGCAGTATTTT. Protein product: CASSETSGRRTDTQYF.

This clone was counted once. The CDR3 region is CASSLALSRVTTDSYNEQFF. The CDR3 DNA is TGCGCCAGCAGCCTAGCCCTGTCACGCGTCACGACCGACTCCTACAATGAGCAGTTCTTC. The V gene is TRBV4-1, the J gene TRBJ2-1; D is uncertain. Germline V gene sequence: CDR1 MGHRA, CDR2 YSYEKL. This CDR3 contains 20 residues. V shed 4 bases and J shed 0 bases, with 25 bases lying between them.

The chain combines TRBV28 with TRBJ1-5, with D maybe TRBD1 (5 bases). The CDR3 is made up of 12 amino acids. Trimming stripped 7 bases from V and 3 bases from J, with 7 bases between. Germline V gene lookup returns CDR1 MDHEN and CDR2 SYDVKM. The CDR3 loop reads CASTGYNQPQHF. In DNA, the CDR3 is TGTGCCAGCACAGGGTACAATCAGCCCCAGCATTTT.

The rearrangement joins TRBV4-3 to TRBJ1-6; D call uncertain. Germline loops: CDR1 LGHNA, CDR2 YSLEER. V was clipped by 0 bases and J by 6 bases, with 15 bases between them. CDR3 length equals 17 residues. DNA of the CDR3: TGCGCCAGCAGCCAAGATTTGCGGGGATCGGGTAATTCACCCCTCCACTTT. Amino acids: CASSQDLRGSGNSPLHF.

A single count supports this clone. The chain recombines TRBV19 with TRBJ2-5; 10 positions agree with TRBD1. The junction had 2 bases not matched to a gene; V was cut back by 6 bases and J by 4 bases. Germline lookup yields CDR1 LNHDA and CDR2 SQIVND (reference sequence). The CDR3 totals 13 residues. CDR3 bases: TGTGCCAGTAGCGACAGGGGGCGAGAGACCCAGTACTTC. It codes for CASSDRGRETQYF.

The chain employs TRBV7-3 and TRBJ2-1, with TRBD2 matching over 7 bases. The ends lost 4 bases at V and 12 bases at J; junction bases unmatched: 6. Per the germline V gene, CDR1 is SGHTA and CDR2 is FQGTGA. This CDR3 region has 12 residues. Here the CDR3 reads CASSSVSGGQFF. CDR3 DNA: TGTGCCAGCAGCTCCGTGTCGGGGGGGCAGTTCTTC.

CDR3 in DNA: TGTGCCAGCAGTTTAGGCACAGATAATGGCTACACCTTC. It encodes CASSLGTDNGYTF. The chain links TRBV28 to TRBJ1-2; unclear D gene. Germline CDR1 is MDHEN and CDR2 is SYDVKM. The CDR3 is 13 residues long. The V and J ends lost 2 bases and 6 bases respectively, with 10 bases between them.

The J gene is TRBJ2-5, the V gene TRBV29-1, with 8 nucleotides matching TRBD2. Germline assignment: CDR1 SQVTM and CDR2 ANQGSEA. Germline trimming cut 4 bases from V and 2 bases from J; bases unmatched to any gene: 9. This CDR3 has 15 residues. CDR3 sequence reads: CSVANRTGGQETQYF. CDR3 nucleotides: TGCAGCGTTGCAAACCGGACGGGGGGGCAAGAGACCCAGTACTTC.

The chain is built from TRBV4-2 and TRBJ1-1; D is unclear. Germline CDR1 reads LGHNA; CDR2 reads YNFKEQ. Trimming left V 0 bases short and J 5 bases short, with 13 bases between. The CDR3 sequence is 15 residues long. In nucleotides, the CDR3 is TGTGCCAGCAGCCAAGAAACTTCGATCCGGACTGAAGCTTTCTTT. Encoded protein: CASSQETSIRTEAFF.

J is TRBJ2-1 and V is TRBV5-6; TRBD2 matches at 16 bases. The germline gives CDR1 SGHDT, CDR2 YYEEEE. The CDR3 covers 17 residues. V lost 4 bases and J lost 8; bases outside the gene matches: 9. CDR3 residues: CASSEAGLAGGPHEQFF. The CDR3 coding sequence is TGTGCCAGCAGCGAAGCGGGACTAGCGGGGGGGCCGCATGAGCAGTTCTTC. Variable domain in full (rest from reference TRBV5-6 and TRBJ2-1): DAGVTQSPTHLIKTRGQQVTLRCSPKSGHDTVSWYQQALGQGPQFIFQYYEEEERQRGNFPDRFSGHQFPNYSSELNVNALLLGDSALYLCASSEAGLAGGPHEQFFGPGTRLTVL.

The chain has TRBV28 and TRBJ2-1; a weak D match, TRBD2 (5 bases). The germline V gene has CDR1 MDHEN and CDR2 SYDVKM. The germline V and J ends were trimmed by 7 bases and 8 bases, with 18 bases remaining between them. This CDR3 has 14 amino acids. The CDR3 here is CASTVSRGFDEQFF. DNA for the CDR3: TGTGCCAGCACCGTCAGCCGGGGTTTCGATGAGCAGTTCTTC.

The chain combines TRBV11-2 with TRBJ2-2; 11 nucleotides align to TRBD2. J was trimmed by 4 bases and V by 3 bases; bases with no gene match: 7. Germline V gene lookup returns CDR1 SGHAT and CDR2 FQNNGV. The CDR3 has 17 amino acids. Here the CDR3 DNA reads TGTGCCAGCAGCTTTACTAGCGGGAGACTTCTCACCGGGGAGCTGTTTTTT. Its translation: CASSFTSGRLLTGELFF.